This TCR beta chain was observed in a study of T cell repertoires in cytomegalovirus infection. There are many counts of this clonotype. Germline assignment: CDR1 KGHDR and CDR2 SFDVKD. The CDR3 consists of 14 residues. V gave up 7 bases and J gave up 4 bases, with 13 bases separating them. Each CDR3 protein is one row after TCRdb ran MiXCR on the reads. The data show 400,000 to 550,000 distinct CDR3 sequences, with about 11% seen just once and 10% to 13% held by the top ten. J is TRBJ2-1 and V is TRBV24-1; a weak D match, TRBD2 (5 bases). The sample comprised PBMCs. This sequence was found in a human donor in good health (CMV status not recorded). Some clones in this sample may be carry-over from other donors' samples. The CDR3 region is CATSTSVEYNEQFF. In nucleotides, the CDR3 is TGTGCCACCAGCACTAGTGTAGAATACAATGAGCAGTTCTTC.